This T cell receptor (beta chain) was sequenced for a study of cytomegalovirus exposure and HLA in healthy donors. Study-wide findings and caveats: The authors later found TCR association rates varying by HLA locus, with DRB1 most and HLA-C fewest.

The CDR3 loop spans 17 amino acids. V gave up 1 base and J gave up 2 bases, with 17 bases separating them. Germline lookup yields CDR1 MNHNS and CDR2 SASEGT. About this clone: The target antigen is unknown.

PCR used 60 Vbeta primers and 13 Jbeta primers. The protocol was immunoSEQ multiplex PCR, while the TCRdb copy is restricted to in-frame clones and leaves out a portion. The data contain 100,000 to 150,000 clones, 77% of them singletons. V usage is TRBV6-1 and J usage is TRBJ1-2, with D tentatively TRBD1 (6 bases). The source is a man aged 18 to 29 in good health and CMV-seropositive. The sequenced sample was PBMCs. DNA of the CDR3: TGTGCCAGCAGTGAAGTGACAGGTCAAATCTCAAACTATGGCTACACCTTC. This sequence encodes CASSEVTGQISNYGYTF.